This TCR beta chain is drawn from a study of neurological immune-mediated disorders (dated by TCRdb to about 2019). General notes on the study: Among the 35 or so multiple sclerosis patients, about 30 had relapsing-remitting MS and 3 had secondary progressive MS. Peripheral blood TCR-beta repertoires from HTLV-I-associated myelopathy (HAM/TSP) patients, multiple sclerosis patients and healthy controls were compared by UMI-based sequencing. The cohort comprised roughly 70 subjects: around 15 HAM/TSP patients, 34 multiple sclerosis patients and 20 healthy controls. The roughly 99 TCR-beta libraries covered PBMC samples along with longitudinal samples, technical triplicates, and paired sorted CD4+ and CD8+ T-cell subsets.

cDNA synthesis used template-switch 5'RACE with a primer carrying a 10-nucleotide random unique molecular identifier tagging each TCR transcript. Every sequencing run covered 15-18 subjects and yielded more than 160 million TCR-beta sequences. Total RNA was extracted with the RNeasy kit. Using the KAPA Real-time Library Amplification kit, TCR-beta VDJ regions were amplified with primers for the TCR constant region and the 5'RACE anchor. Sample indexes and Illumina adaptors were added in a first PCR, and a second PCR then increased library yield. After Ampure bead purification, the roughly 650 bp TCR product was size-selected on a 2% E-gel SizeSelection system. Before pooling, library quality was checked on a Bioanalyzer, concentration was measured with Qubit, and libraries were quantified with the Kapa Library Quantification kit. Libraries were sequenced paired-end 2 x 150 bp on an Illumina HiSeq 2500. To increase sequence diversity, roughly 24-32% phiX was spiked into each library pool. As for the original processing: Quality-filtered reads were processed with the UMI-based MiGEC pipeline, and over 90% of raw TCR sequences were removed by the MiGEC pipeline during error correction. VDJ genes were aligned to IMGT germline references, and each clonotype was defined by a unique CDR3 amino acid sequence together with V-J genes. Clonal expansion, Shannon diversity, and CDR3 relatedness (CalcPairwiseDistances, ClusterSamples) were evaluated with VDJtools, and phylogenetic trees were built with CLCbio workbench. A clone was classed as expanded if it had 8 or more unique UMIs, a cutoff based on coefficient-of-variation modelling across technical triplicates. TCRdb trimmed public reads at Q25 via fastp, called clones via MiXCR and kept in-frame beta chains. Each CDR3 protein gets just one entry, which takes the most common genes and DNA from the rows behind it. TCRdb's processing, not the authors' own work, is the source of the V and J calls. The table for this sample lists 50,000 to 70,000 distinct CDR3 sequences; less than 5.5% of them were counted only once. The ten largest clones represent 6.9% of the sample.

This clonotype was seen repeatedly, ten times or more. The target of this receptor is not known. Per-base qualities were not stored, and no clone one base away is much larger. Unsorted PBMC libraries were generated from 2 million PBMCs stored in RNAlater at -80 °C until RNA extraction. The multiple sclerosis patients were enrolled in a US clinical protocol that used magnetic resonance imaging to evaluate disease progression. Peripheral blood was subjected to Ficoll-Hypaque density gradient centrifugation to isolate PBMCs, which were then cryopreserved in liquid nitrogen. From a lookup of the germline V gene, CDR1 and CDR2 are SGHRS and YFSETQ. The CDR3 covers 16 residues, taking in both the cysteine and the phenylalanine. Just CDR3 DNA is preserved here, 48 bases in frame from base 1. The V end loses 2 bases and the J end loses 1 base, and a stretch of 14 bases separates them. The paper as a whole reports these results and caveats: No identical CDR3 amino acid sequences were found to be shared among expanded clones across subjects, suggesting that TCR-beta repertoires were private in all groups. The MS cluster showed no association with clinical or MRI features, and the authors stated that larger cohorts are needed. TCR clonal expansion was highest in HAM/TSP patients and lowest in MS patients, with MS patients falling below even healthy controls. In a phylogenetic analysis, the repertoires of 18 out of 34 MS patients fell into a single cluster of related CDR3 sequences, pointing to a possible signature at the repertoire level.

Input material: PBMCs. The receptor comes from a man aged 25 to 40 with multiple sclerosis. The V and J genes are TRBV5-1 and TRBJ2-3; TRBD1 is possibly the D segment (6 matching bases). The CDR3 sequence is CASSLWTAGGTDTQYF. The sequenced DNA: TGCGCCAGCAGCTTATGGACAGCAGGAGGCACAGATACGCAGTATTTT.